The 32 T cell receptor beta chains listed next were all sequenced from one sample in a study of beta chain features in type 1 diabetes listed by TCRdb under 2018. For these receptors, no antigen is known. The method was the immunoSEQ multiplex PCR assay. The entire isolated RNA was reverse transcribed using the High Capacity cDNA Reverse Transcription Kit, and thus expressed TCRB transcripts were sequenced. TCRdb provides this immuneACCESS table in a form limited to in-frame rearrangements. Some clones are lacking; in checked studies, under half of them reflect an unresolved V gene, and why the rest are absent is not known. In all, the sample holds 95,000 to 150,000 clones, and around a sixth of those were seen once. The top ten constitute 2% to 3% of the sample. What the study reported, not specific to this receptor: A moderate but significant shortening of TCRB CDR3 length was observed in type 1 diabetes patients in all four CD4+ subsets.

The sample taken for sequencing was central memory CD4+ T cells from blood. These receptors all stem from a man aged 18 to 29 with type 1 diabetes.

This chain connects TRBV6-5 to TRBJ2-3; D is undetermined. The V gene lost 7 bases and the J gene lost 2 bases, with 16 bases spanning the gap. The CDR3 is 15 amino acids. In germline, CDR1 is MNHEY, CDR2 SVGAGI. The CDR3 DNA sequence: TGTGCCAGCACCATCAATGCTAGATACACAGATACGCAGTATTTT. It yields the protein CASTINARYTDTQYF.

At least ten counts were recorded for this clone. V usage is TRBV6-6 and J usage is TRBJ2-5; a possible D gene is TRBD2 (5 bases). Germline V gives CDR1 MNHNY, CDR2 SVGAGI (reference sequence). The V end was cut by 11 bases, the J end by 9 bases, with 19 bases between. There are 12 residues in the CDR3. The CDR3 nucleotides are TGTGCCTCCCAAGGAGGATCGATAGCCCAGTACTTC. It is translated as CASQGGSIAQYF.

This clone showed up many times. The CDR3 coding sequence is TGTGCCAGCAGTTCCAAGGGACTAGGGACCTACGAGCAGTACTTC. Translating it yields CASSSKGLGTYEQYF. This chain links TRBV27 with TRBJ2-7, with 8 bases fitting TRBD2. J lost 2 bases, V lost 4 bases, and 7 bases had no gene match. The germline V gene has CDR1 MNHEY and CDR2 SMNVEV (reference sequence). This CDR3 comprises 15 residues.

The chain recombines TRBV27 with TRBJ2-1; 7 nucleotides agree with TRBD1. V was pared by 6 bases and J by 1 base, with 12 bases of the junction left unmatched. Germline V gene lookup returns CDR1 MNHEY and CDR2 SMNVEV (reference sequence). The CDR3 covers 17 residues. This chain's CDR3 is CASRPSRARGSYNEQFF. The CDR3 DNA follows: TGTGCCAGCAGACCCTCCAGGGCCAGGGGGTCCTACAATGAGCAGTTCTTC.

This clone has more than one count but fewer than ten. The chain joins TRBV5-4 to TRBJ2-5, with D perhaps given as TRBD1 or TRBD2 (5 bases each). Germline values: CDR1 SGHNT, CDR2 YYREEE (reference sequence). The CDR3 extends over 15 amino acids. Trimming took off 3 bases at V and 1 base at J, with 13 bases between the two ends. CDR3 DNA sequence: TGTGCCAGCAGCTATATGGGACGGGTCCAAGAGACCCAGTACTTC. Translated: CASSYMGRVQETQYF.

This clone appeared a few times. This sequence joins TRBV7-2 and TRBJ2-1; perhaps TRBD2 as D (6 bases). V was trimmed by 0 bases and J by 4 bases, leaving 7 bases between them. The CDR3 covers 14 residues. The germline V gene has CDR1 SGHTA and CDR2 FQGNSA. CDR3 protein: CASSLAGGYNEQFF. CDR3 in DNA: TGTGCCAGCAGCTTAGCGGGGGGATACAATGAGCAGTTCTTC.

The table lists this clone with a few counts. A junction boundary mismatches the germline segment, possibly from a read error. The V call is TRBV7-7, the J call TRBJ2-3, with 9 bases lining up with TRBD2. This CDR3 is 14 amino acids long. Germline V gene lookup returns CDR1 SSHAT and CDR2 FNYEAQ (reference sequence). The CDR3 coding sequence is TGTGCTAGCAGCCAGGGGACTAGCAGTGATACGCAGTATTTT. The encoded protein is CASSQGTSSDTQYF. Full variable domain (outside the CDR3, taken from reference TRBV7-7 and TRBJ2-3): GAGVSQSPRYKVTKRGQDVTLRCDPISSHATLYWYQQALGQGPEFLTYFNYEAQPDKSGLPSDRFSAERPEGSISTLTIQRTEQRDSAMYRCASSQGTSSDTQYFGPGTRLTVL.

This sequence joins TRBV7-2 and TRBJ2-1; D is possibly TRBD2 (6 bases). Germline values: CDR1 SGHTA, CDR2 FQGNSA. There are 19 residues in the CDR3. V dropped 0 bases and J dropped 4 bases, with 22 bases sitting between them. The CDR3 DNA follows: TGTGCCAGCAGCTTAGCCATAGCGGCGGGCCTCGGGCTTTACAATGAGCAGTTCTTC. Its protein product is CASSLAIAAGLGLYNEQFF. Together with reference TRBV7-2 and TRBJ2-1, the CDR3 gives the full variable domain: GAGVSQSPSNKVTEKGKDVELRCDPISGHTALYWYRQSLGQGLEFLIYFQGNSAPDKSGLPSDRFSAERTGGSVSTLTIQRTQQEDSAVYLCASSLAIAAGLGLYNEQFFGPGTRLTVL.

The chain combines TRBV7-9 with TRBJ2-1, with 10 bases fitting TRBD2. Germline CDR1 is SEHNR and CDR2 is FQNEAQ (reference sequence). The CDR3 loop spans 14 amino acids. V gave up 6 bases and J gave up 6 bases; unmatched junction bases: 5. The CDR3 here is CASSTSGISNEQFF. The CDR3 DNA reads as TGTGCCAGCAGTACTAGCGGGATCAGCAATGAGCAGTTCTTC.

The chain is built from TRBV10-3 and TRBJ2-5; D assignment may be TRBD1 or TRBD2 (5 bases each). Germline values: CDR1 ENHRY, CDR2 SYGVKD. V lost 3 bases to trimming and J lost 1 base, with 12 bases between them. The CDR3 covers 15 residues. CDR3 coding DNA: TGTGCCATCAGTGATTCTTCGGGGACCCAAGAGACCCAGTACTTC. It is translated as CAISDSSGTQETQYF.

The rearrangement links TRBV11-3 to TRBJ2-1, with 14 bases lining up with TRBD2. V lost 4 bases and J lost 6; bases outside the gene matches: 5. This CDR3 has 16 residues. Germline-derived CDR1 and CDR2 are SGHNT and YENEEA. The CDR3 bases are TGTGCCAGCAGCTCACCGGGACTAGCGGGAGTCAATGAGCAGTTCTTC. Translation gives CASSSPGLAGVNEQFF.

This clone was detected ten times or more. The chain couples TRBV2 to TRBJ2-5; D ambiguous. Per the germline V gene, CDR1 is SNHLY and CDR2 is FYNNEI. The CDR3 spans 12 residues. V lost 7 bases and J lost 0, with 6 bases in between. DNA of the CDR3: TGTGCCAGCAAAGGCTACCAAGAGACCCAGTACTTC. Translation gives CASKGYQETQYF.

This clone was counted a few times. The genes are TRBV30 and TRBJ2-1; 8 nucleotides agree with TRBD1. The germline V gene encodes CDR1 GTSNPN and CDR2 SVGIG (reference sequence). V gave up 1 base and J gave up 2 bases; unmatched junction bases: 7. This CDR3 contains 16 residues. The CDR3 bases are TGTGCCTGGAGTGATAGACAGGGGTTCGCCTACAATGAGCAGTTCTTC. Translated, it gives CAWSDRQGFAYNEQFF. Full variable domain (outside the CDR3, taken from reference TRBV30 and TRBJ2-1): SQTIHQWPATLVQPVGSPLSLECTVEGTSNPNLYWYRQAAGRGLQLLFYSVGIGQISSEVPQNLSASRPQDRQFILSSKKLLLSDSGFYLCAWSDRQGFAYNEQFFGPGTRLTVL.

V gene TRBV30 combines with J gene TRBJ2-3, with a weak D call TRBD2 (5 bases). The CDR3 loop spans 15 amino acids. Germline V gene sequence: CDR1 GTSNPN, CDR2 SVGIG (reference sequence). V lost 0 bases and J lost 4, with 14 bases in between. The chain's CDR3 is CAWSVRLLASDTQYF. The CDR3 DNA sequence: TGTGCCTGGAGTGTACGATTGCTAGCATCAGATACGCAGTATTTT.

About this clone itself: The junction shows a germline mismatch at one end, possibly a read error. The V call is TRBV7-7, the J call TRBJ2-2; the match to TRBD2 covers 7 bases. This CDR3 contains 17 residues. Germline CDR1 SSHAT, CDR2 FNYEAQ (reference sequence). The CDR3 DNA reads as TGTGCTAGCAGCTTATCCGTGACTAGCTCGGGCACCGGGGAGCTGTTTTTT. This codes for CASSLSVTSSGTGELFF.

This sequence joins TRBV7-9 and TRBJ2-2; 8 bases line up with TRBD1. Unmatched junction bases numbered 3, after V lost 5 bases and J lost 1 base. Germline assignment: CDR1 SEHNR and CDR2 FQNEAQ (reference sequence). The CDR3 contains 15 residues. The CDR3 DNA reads TGTGCCAGCAGCCCTGGACAGGGGAACACCGGGGAGCTGTTTTTT. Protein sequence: CASSPGQGNTGELFF.

CDR3: CSVRVTDLNSPLHF. DNA for the CDR3: TGCAGCGTTCGCGTAACAGACCTAAATTCACCCCTCCACTTT. V and J are TRBV29-1 and TRBJ1-6; D call uncertain. Germline CDR1 and CDR2: SQVTM and ANQGSEA. Trimming cost V 5 bases and J 7 bases, with 15 bases left between them. The CDR3 has 14 residues.

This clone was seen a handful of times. CDR3 residues: CASSPQGSGTEAFF. The CDR3 bases are TGCGCCAGCAGCCCACAGGGAAGCGGCACTGAAGCTTTCTTT. The J gene is TRBJ1-1, the V gene TRBV5-1, with D perhaps matching TRBD1 (6 bases). CDR3 length: 14 residues. Germline V gene sequence: CDR1 SGHRS, CDR2 YFSETQ. V dropped 4 bases and J dropped 4 bases, with 14 bases sitting between them.

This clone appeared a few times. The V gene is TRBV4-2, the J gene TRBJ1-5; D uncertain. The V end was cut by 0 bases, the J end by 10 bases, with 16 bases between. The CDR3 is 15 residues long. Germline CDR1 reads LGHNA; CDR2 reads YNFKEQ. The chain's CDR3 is CASSQDLSDGGPQHF. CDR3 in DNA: TGTGCCAGCAGCCAAGATTTAAGTGATGGAGGACCCCAGCATTTT.

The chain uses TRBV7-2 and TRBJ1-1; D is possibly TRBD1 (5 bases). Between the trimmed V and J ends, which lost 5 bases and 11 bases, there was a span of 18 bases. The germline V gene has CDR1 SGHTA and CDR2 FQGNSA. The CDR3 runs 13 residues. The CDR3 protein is CASSPGTVRVAFF. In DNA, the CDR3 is TGTGCCAGCAGCCCCGGGACGGTCAGGGTGGCTTTCTTT.

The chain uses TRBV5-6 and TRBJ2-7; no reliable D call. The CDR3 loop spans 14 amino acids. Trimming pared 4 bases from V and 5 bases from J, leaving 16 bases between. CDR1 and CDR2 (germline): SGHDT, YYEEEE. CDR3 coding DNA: TGTGCCAGCAGCGGCTCTGGGGATCTGGACGAGCAGTACTTC. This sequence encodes CASSGSGDLDEQYF.

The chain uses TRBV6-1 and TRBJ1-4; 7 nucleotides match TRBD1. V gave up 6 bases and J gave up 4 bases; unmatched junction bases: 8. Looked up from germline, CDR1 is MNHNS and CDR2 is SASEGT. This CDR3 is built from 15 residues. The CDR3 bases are TGTGCCAGCAGGAGGACAGGTTCGGGTAATGAAAAACTGTTTTTT. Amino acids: CASRRTGSGNEKLFF.

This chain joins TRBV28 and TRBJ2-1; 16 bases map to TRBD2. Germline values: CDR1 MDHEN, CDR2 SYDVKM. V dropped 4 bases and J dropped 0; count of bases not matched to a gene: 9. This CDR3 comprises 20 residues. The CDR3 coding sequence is TGTGCCAGCAGTTCCACCGGGACTAGCGGGGGGGTGAGCTCCTACAATGAGCAGTTCTTC. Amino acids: CASSSTGTSGGVSSYNEQFF.

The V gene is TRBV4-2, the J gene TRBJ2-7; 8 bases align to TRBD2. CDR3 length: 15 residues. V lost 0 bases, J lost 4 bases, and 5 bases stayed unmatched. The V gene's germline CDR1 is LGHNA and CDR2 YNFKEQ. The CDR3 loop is CASSQEAGVVYEQYF. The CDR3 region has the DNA TGTGCCAGCAGCCAAGAAGCGGGGGTCGTTTACGAGCAGTACTTC.

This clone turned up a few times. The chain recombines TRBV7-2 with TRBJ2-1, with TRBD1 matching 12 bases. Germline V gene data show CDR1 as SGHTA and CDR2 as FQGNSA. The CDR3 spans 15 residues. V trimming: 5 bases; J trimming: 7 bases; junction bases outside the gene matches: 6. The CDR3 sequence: CASSLGQGANNEQFF. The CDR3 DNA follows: TGTGCCAGCAGCCTGGGACAGGGGGCAAATAATGAGCAGTTCTTC.

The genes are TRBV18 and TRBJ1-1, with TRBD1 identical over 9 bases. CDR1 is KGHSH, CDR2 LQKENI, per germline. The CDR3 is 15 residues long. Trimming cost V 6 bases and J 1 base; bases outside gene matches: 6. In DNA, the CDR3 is TGTGCCAGCTCGTTTTCGGACAGGGGGAACACTGAAGCTTTCTTT. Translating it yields CASSFSDRGNTEAFF.

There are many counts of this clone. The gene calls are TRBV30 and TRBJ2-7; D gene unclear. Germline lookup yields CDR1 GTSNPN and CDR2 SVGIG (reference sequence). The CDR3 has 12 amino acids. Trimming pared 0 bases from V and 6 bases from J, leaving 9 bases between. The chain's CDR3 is CAWSVGPAEQYF. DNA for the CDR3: TGTGCCTGGAGTGTAGGACCGGCCGAGCAGTACTTC.

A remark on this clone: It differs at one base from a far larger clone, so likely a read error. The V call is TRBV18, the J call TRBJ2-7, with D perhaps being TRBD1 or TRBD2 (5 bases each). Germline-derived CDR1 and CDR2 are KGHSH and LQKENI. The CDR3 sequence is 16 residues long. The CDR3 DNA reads TGTGCCAGCGCACCGGCCGGACTGGGGAAAGGGGTCGAGCAGTACTTC. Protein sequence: CASAPAGLGKGVEQYF.

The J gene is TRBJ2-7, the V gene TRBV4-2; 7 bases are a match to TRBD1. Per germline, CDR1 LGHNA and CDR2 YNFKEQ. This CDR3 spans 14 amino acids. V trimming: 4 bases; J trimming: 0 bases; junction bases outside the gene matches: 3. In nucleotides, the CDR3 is TGTGCCAGCAGCCTAGGACAGGCCTCCTACGAGCAGTACTTC. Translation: CASSLGQASYEQYF.

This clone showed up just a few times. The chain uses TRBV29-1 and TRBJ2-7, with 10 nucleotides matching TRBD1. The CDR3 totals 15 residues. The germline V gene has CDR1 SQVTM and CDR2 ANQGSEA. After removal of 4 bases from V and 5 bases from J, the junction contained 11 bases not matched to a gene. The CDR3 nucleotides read TGCAGCGTTGGTACAATTCGGGACAGGGGCCACGAGCAGTACTTC. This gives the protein CSVGTIRDRGHEQYF.

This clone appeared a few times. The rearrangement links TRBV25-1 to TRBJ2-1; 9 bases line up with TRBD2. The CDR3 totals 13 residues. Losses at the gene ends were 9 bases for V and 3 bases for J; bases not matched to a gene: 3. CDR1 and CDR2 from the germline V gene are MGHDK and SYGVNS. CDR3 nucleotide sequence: TGTGCCAGTTCTAGCGGGAACTACAATGAGCAGTTCTTC. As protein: CASSSGNYNEQFF.

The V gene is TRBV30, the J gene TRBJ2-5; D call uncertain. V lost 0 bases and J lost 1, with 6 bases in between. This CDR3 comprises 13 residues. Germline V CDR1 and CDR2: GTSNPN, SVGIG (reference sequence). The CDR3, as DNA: TGTGCCTGGAGTGTACGCAGCCAAGAGACCCAGTACTTC. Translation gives CAWSVRSQETQYF.